The clone carrying this T cell receptor (beta chain) has more than one count but fewer than ten. The antigen remains unidentified. This sample stems from a study of T cell responses to AZD1222 COVID-19 vaccine. The study's findings and limits: Vaccine-associated CD4 TCRs spanned spike, dominant at 160-218 and 743-854.

The method was immunoSEQ multiplex PCR; TCRdb's version includes in-frame clones alone and lacks a portion of them. The table includes some 84,000 clones, 75% to 90% detected once. This CDR3 region has 13 residues. Trimming took off 1 base at V and 1 base at J, with 2 bases between the two ends. Germline V gene sequence: CDR1 SGHRS, CDR2 YFSETQ. This specimen consisted of peripheral blood, obtained on day 0 of AZD1222 vaccination. The chain combines TRBV5-1 with TRBJ2-2; no clear D. The clonotype was recovered from an adult in good health. Here the CDR3 reads CASSLRNTGELFF. For the CDR3, the DNA is TGCGCCAGCAGCTTGAGGAACACCGGGGAGCTGTTTTTT.